The clone carrying this TCR beta chain was seen many times. What it recognizes is unknown. The data derive from a study of read filtering for tumor transcriptome and immune sequencing. Study overall: Eight or nine patients were R-ISS I, approximately 15 were R-ISS II, roughly 7 were R-ISS III. Whole-transcriptome libraries were prepared after DNase treatment.

This library used approximately 370 ng RNA and molecular barcoded adaptors spanning alpha/delta and beta/gamma chains. Using its own MiXCR run on the reads, TCRdb lists one record per CDR3 protein. The table has tens of thousands of distinct CDR3 sequences, over 11% seen once. Study outcomes and limitations: Even smaller IR-seq throughput identified most shared clonotypes.

This clonotype was obtained from a donor at least 40 years old with multiple myeloma. What was sequenced was a population of CD138-negative cells sorted from bone marrow.

The CDR3 reads CASSEQGTPNQPQHF. CDR3 coding DNA: TGTGCCAGCAGTGAACAGGGCACGCCAAATCAGCCCCAGCATTTT. The chain couples TRBV25-1 to TRBJ1-5; the D gene is possibly TRBD1 (5 bases). The CDR3 spans 15 residues. Trimming took off 2 bases at V and 4 bases at J, with 12 bases between the two ends. CDR1 is MGHDK, CDR2 SYGVNS, per germline.